Reported below is one T cell receptor beta chain. CDR3 length: 12 amino acids. Germline loops: CDR1 MGHRA, CDR2 YSYEKL. V was pared by 3 bases and J by 0 bases, with 2 bases between. Clones were sequenced by immunoSEQ multiplex PCR, and TCRdb holds only the in-frame ones, with some missing. The sample lists some 200,000 clones; roughly nine tenths were seen once. In terms of age and location, participants ranged from roughly 18 to 100 years and lived in about two dozen US areas. The data derive from a study of blood T cell repertoires in COVID-19. Study overall: Samples taken during acute and convalescent COVID-19 were collected in the United States, Italy and Spain.

This rearrangement joins TRBV4-1 to TRBJ1-1; the D is unclear. The sequenced sample was PBMCs or T cells enriched from blood (not recorded which). The source is a woman younger than 45 who had recovered from COVID-19. The CDR3 nucleotides are TGCGCCAGCAGCCATATGAACACTGAAGCTTTCTTT. Its translation is CASSHMNTEAFF.